The rows below give T cell receptor beta chains drawn from one sample of a study of memory CD4+ T cells and cytomegalovirus serostatus. Produced via immunoSEQ multiplex PCR; TCRdb's table is partial and in-frame only. The sample carries over 25,000 clones, more than 75% recorded once. The sample comprised memory CD4+ T cells from blood. These receptors were obtained from an adult in good health and CMV-seronegative. Both conserved end residues are part of each CDR3. Each record gives: J gene, V gene, CDR3 protein.

J: TRBJ1-6
V: TRBV7-2
CDR3: CASSLSLAGSPLHF

J: TRBJ2-7
V: TRBV6-5
CDR3: CASGTVLAYEQYF

J: TRBJ1-1
V: TRBV28
CDR3: CASQGQANTEAFF

J: TRBJ1-6
V: TRBV5-1
CDR3: CASSLGITGLYNSPLHF

J: TRBJ1-5
V: TRBV6-1
CDR3: CASSVLNQPQHF

J: TRBJ2-2
V: TRBV7-2
CDR3: CASSPFSGSFTGELFF

J: TRBJ2-5
V: TRBV18
CDR3: CASSPPGNRETQYF

J: TRBJ2-7
V: TRBV5-5
CDR3: CASSTGTSGSYEQYF

J: TRBJ2-7
V: TRBV7-8
CDR3: CASSLGGASFEQYF

J: -
V: TRBV18
CDR3: CASSPRRAINYEQYF

J: TRBJ2-2
V: TRBV14
CDR3: CASRTGVNTGELFF

J: TRBJ1-5
V: TRBV30
CDR3: CAWSVMDKNQPQHF

J: TRBJ1-6
V: TRBV27
CDR3: CASTPGRIDNNSPLHF

J: TRBJ1-5
V: TRBV10-3
CDR3: CAISGQGNQPQHF

J: TRBJ2-5
V: TRBV30
CDR3: CAWSAGGDQYF

J: TRBJ2-6
V: TRBV7-9
CDR3: CASSTSGANVLTF

J: TRBJ1-6
V: TRBV6-5
CDR3: CASTPKGSSPLHF

J: TRBJ1-2
V: TRBV10-3
CDR3: CAISESFSNYGYTF

J: TRBJ1-2
V: TRBV19
CDR3: CASSLFWRWRVHYGYTF

J: TRBJ2-3
V: TRBV19
CDR3: CASSIDRRATGVDTQYF

J: TRBJ1-5
V: TRBV9
CDR3: CASSPGTGSFWPQHF

J: TRBJ1-5
V: TRBV19
CDR3: CASSIREARVAQHF

J: TRBJ2-2
V: TRBV5-1
CDR3: CASSQTIAGEFAGELFF

J: TRBJ2-1
V: TRBV19
CDR3: CASSIDSFMDYEQFF

J: TRBJ2-3
V: TRBV28
CDR3: CASSLAGTTDTQYF

J: TRBJ1-5
V: TRBV6-4
CDR3: CASSEGPGQPQHF

J: TRBJ1-2
V: TRBV19
CDR3: CASSDRGSSYGYTF